Listed below are T cell receptor beta chains from one sample, sequenced in a study of T cell changes during pregnancy in multiple sclerosis. The data were produced by immunoSEQ multiplex PCR, yet TCRdb's version contains in-frame clones alone and is incomplete. The table has approximately 83,000 clones, approximately 94% seen once. Sequences were derived from peripheral blood, sampled in the third trimester of pregnancy. The receptors were sampled from a female donor with multiple sclerosis, enrolled in a pregnancy study. Each CDR3 is given without its conserved first and last residue.

cdr3_aa,v_call,cdr3_length
ASSPSGDGSYEQY,TRBV9,13
ASSRQNMNTEAF,TRBV6-1,12
ASSQEVPGTSGSTDTQY,TRBV4-1,17
AIRDGGYEQY,TRBV10-3,10
ASSETGTGESEKLF,TRBV19,14
ASSPWTGGYEQY,TRBV7-9,12
ASRENGNQPQH,TRBV2,11
SVGGLADTYNEQF,TRBV29-1,13
ASSFEAGVNTDTQY,TRBV28,14
ASTSTGRAF,TRBV28,9
ASSSRDRGLLDTEAF,TRBV19,15
ASSLGASGRSSHYEQY,TRBV28,16
ASSHRLAAFYEQY,TRBV7-9,13
ASSLEYGNTEAF,TRBV28,12
ASSLVGRGESDTQY,TRBV5-4,14
ASRLAGVYNEQF,TRBV19,12
ASSLAADYEQY,TRBV19,11
ASSIGGTSGTTDTQY,TRBV19,15
ASSQDLVNTQY,TRBV4-2,11
ASSRLGQRTSGGQETQY,TRBV19,17
SVEDGSEGANVLT,TRBV29-1,13
ASRLTGAYTTDTQY,TRBV28,14
SVEKGAGTGELF,TRBV29-1,12
ASSATRGSYEQY,TRBV6-1,12